A selection of T cell receptor beta chains follows, all from one sample in a study of T cells after yellow fever vaccination. TCRdb fed the 5' RACE reads into MiXCR, producing one record per CDR3 protein. The repertoire holds a few hundred thousand distinct CDR3 sequences, over 15% seen once, with roughly an eighth in the top ten. Source: PBMCs, taken 15 days after the yellow fever booster vaccination. These receptor sequences come from a man aged 30 to 39 who received the YFV17D yellow fever vaccine. The CDR3 runs from the conserved cysteine through the conserved F or W. The D gene is left open where the match is weak. The size of a clone is reported for some rows only, either as once, few or many, or as a class for expanded clones.

v_call: TRBV15; clone_size: few; j_call: TRBJ2-5; d_call: NA; cdr3_aa: CASAGGVYQETQYF; cdr3_nt: TGTGCCAGCGCGGGCGGAGTATACCAAGAGACCCAGTACTTC
v_call: TRBV20-1; clone_size: NA; j_call: TRBJ2-2; d_call: NA; cdr3_aa: CSARSPGRRGGELFF; cdr3_nt: TGCAGTGCTAGATCCCCGGGTCGCAGGGGCGGGGAGCTGTTTTTT
v_call: TRBV14; clone_size: NA; j_call: TRBJ1-5; d_call: NA; cdr3_aa: CASSQGGRGSPQHF; cdr3_nt: TGTGCCAGCAGCCAAGGGGGGAGGGGCTCGCCCCAGCATTTT
v_call: TRBV29-1; clone_size: NA; j_call: TRBJ2-2; d_call: NA; cdr3_aa: CSVGGVSGELFF; cdr3_nt: TGCAGCGTTGGGGGGGTGTCCGGGGAGCTGTTTTTT
v_call: TRBV29-1; clone_size: few; j_call: TRBJ2-5; d_call: NA; cdr3_aa: CSSREGQETQYF; cdr3_nt: TGCAGCTCCCGGGAAGGGCAAGAGACCCAGTACTTC
v_call: TRBV6-1; clone_size: few; j_call: TRBJ2-5; d_call: NA; cdr3_aa: CASSPLTHQQETQYF; cdr3_nt: TGTGCCAGCAGTCCTCTTACGCACCAGCAAGAGACCCAGTACTTC
v_call: TRBV20-1; clone_size: NA; j_call: TRBJ2-5; d_call: NA; cdr3_aa: CSANLPGIQKETQYF; cdr3_nt: TGCAGTGCCAACTTGCCGGGCATCCAAAAAGAGACCCAGTACTTC
v_call: TRBV7-9; clone_size: NA; j_call: TRBJ2-5; d_call: NA; cdr3_aa: CASGEGGGTQYF; cdr3_nt: TGTGCCAGCGGGGAAGGGGGTGGGACCCAGTACTTC
v_call: TRBV12-3/TRBV12-4; clone_size: NA; j_call: TRBJ2-7; d_call: NA; cdr3_aa: CASSLGPARGQYF; cdr3_nt: TGTGCCAGCAGTCTAGGCCCGGCGAGGGGGCAGTACTTC
v_call: TRBV5-6; clone_size: few; j_call: TRBJ2-1; d_call: NA; cdr3_aa: CASSKEGQFNEQFF; cdr3_nt: TGTGCCAGCAGCAAGGAGGGCCAGTTTAATGAGCAGTTCTTC
v_call: TRBV20-1; clone_size: NA; j_call: TRBJ2-4; d_call: TRBD2; cdr3_aa: CSARDPWLAGGGKTKNIQYF; cdr3_nt: TGCAGTGCTAGAGATCCCTGGTTGGCGGGCGGGGGAAAAACCAAAAACATTCAGTACTTC
v_call: TRBV6-1; clone_size: NA; j_call: TRBJ2-5; d_call: TRBD2; cdr3_aa: CASSRGTSGRGETQYF; cdr3_nt: TGTGCCAGCAGTCGGGGGACTAGCGGAAGAGGGGAGACCCAGTACTTC
v_call: TRBV19; clone_size: NA; j_call: TRBJ1-4; d_call: NA; cdr3_aa: CASSPGQSRNEKLFF; cdr3_nt: TGTGCCAGTAGTCCCGGACAATCGCGTAATGAAAAACTGTTTTTT
v_call: TRBV20-1; clone_size: NA; j_call: TRBJ2-1; d_call: TRBD2; cdr3_aa: CSARVRSGRDYNEQFF; cdr3_nt: TGCAGTGCTAGAGTTCGGAGCGGGAGGGACTACAATGAGCAGTTCTTC
v_call: TRBV10-3; clone_size: NA; j_call: TRBJ2-2; d_call: NA; cdr3_aa: CAVRRADDGELFF; cdr3_nt: TGTGCCGTCCGGAGGGCCGATGACGGGGAGCTGTTTTTT
v_call: TRBV10-3; clone_size: NA; j_call: TRBJ2-1; d_call: NA; cdr3_aa: CAISVEDNEQFF; cdr3_nt: TGTGCCATCAGTGTGGAAGACAATGAGCAGTTCTTC
v_call: TRBV12-3/TRBV12-4; clone_size: NA; j_call: TRBJ1-5; d_call: NA; cdr3_aa: CASSLAAGRGANQPQHF; cdr3_nt: TGTGCCAGCAGTTTAGCGGCCGGCAGGGGAGCTAATCAGCCCCAGCATTTT
v_call: TRBV29-1; clone_size: few; j_call: TRBJ2-3; d_call: NA; cdr3_aa: CSVEKVTEKRSTDTQYF; cdr3_nt: TGCAGCGTTGAAAAAGTTACCGAAAAGCGGAGCACAGATACGCAGTATTTT
v_call: TRBV12-3/TRBV12-4; clone_size: NA; j_call: TRBJ2-3; d_call: TRBD2; cdr3_aa: CAIPPDSGATDTQYF; cdr3_nt: TGTGCCATCCCTCCGGATAGCGGGGCTACAGATACGCAGTATTTT
v_call: TRBV4-2; clone_size: NA; j_call: TRBJ2-7; d_call: NA; cdr3_aa: CASSQGGIHEQYF; cdr3_nt: TGTGCCAGCAGCCAAGGCGGGATCCACGAGCAGTACTTC
v_call: TRBV7-4; clone_size: few; j_call: TRBJ2-1; d_call: TRBD2; cdr3_aa: CASSMSGRINEQFF; cdr3_nt: TGTGCCAGCAGCATGAGCGGGAGGATCAATGAGCAGTTCTTC
v_call: TRBV5-5; clone_size: few; j_call: TRBJ2-1; d_call: NA; cdr3_aa: CASIPPVSYNEQFF; cdr3_nt: TGTGCCAGCATCCCCCCGGTATCTTACAATGAGCAGTTCTTC
v_call: TRBV18; clone_size: many; j_call: TRBJ2-2; d_call: NA; cdr3_aa: CASSPQGNTGELFF; cdr3_nt: TGTGCCAGCTCACCGCAGGGGAACACCGGGGAGCTGTTTTTT
v_call: TRBV30; clone_size: NA; j_call: TRBJ2-3; d_call: NA; cdr3_aa: CAWTRSSLDTQYF; cdr3_nt: TGTGCCTGGACTAGGTCTAGCTTGGATACGCAGTATTTT
v_call: TRBV12-3/TRBV12-4; clone_size: NA; j_call: TRBJ2-7; d_call: TRBD2; cdr3_aa: CASTYGTRVYEQYF; cdr3_nt: TGTGCCAGCACCTACGGGACTAGAGTTTACGAGCAGTACTTC
v_call: TRBV9; clone_size: NA; j_call: TRBJ2-1; d_call: TRBD2; cdr3_aa: CASSVELAAYNEQFF; cdr3_nt: TGTGCCAGCAGCGTAGAACTAGCGGCCTACAATGAGCAGTTCTTC
v_call: TRBV4-3; clone_size: NA; j_call: TRBJ2-5; d_call: TRBD2; cdr3_aa: CASSQVLAGGPYQETQYF; cdr3_nt: TGCGCCAGCAGCCAAGTTCTAGCGGGAGGGCCGTACCAAGAGACCCAGTACTTC
v_call: TRBV20-1; clone_size: few; j_call: TRBJ2-5; d_call: TRBD2; cdr3_aa: CSATGLAGETQYF; cdr3_nt: TGCAGTGCCACGGGGCTAGCGGGAGAGACCCAGTACTTC
v_call: TRBV30; clone_size: once; j_call: TRBJ2-3; d_call: NA; cdr3_aa: CAWTHRADTQYF; cdr3_nt: TGTGCCTGGACCCACAGGGCAGATACGCAGTATTTT
v_call: TRBV29-1; clone_size: NA; j_call: TRBJ2-3; d_call: NA; cdr3_aa: CSALAWGRTDTQYF; cdr3_nt: TGCAGCGCCCTGGCCTGGGGGCGGACAGATACGCAGTATTTT
v_call: TRBV18; clone_size: NA; j_call: TRBJ2-7; d_call: NA; cdr3_aa: CASSPLQGANYEQYF; cdr3_nt: TGTGCCAGCTCACCACTTCAGGGAGCGAACTACGAGCAGTACTTC
v_call: TRBV19; clone_size: few; j_call: TRBJ2-5; d_call: NA; cdr3_aa: CASSISGFGETQYF; cdr3_nt: TGTGCCAGTAGTATTTCGGGGTTCGGAGAGACCCAGTACTTC
v_call: TRBV27; clone_size: few; j_call: TRBJ2-1; d_call: NA; cdr3_aa: CASRSGVHNEQFF; cdr3_nt: TGTGCCAGCAGGAGTGGAGTCCATAATGAGCAGTTCTTC
v_call: TRBV7-2; clone_size: NA; j_call: TRBJ2-1; d_call: NA; cdr3_aa: CASSSRSGSEQFF; cdr3_nt: TGTGCCAGCAGCTCCCGTAGCGGATCTGAGCAGTTCTTC
v_call: TRBV12-3/TRBV12-4; clone_size: NA; j_call: TRBJ1-1; d_call: NA; cdr3_aa: CASSFLKTAFF; cdr3_nt: TGTGCCAGCAGTTTTTTGAAAACAGCTTTCTTT
v_call: TRBV27; clone_size: once; j_call: TRBJ2-1; d_call: TRBD2; cdr3_aa: CASSLLRTSGNNEQFF; cdr3_nt: TGTGCCAGCAGTTTACTGCGGACTAGCGGGAACAATGAGCAGTTCTTC
v_call: TRBV7-2; clone_size: few; j_call: TRBJ2-1; d_call: NA; cdr3_aa: CASSPFWTDSEQFF; cdr3_nt: TGTGCCAGCAGCCCCTTTTGGACAGACAGTGAGCAGTTCTTC